These 2 T cell receptor beta chains were all obtained from the same sample, sequenced in a study of blood T cell repertoires in COVID-19. Measured with immunoSEQ multiplex PCR; TCRdb has only the in-frame clones, and not every one. The data hold 100,000 to 150,000 clones, with roughly four fifths observed a single time. Sequencing used peripheral blood. These receptors were collected from a man younger than 45 with COVID-19, enrolled during active disease.

About this clone itself: The same CDR3 arises from other DNA sequences in this sample as well. V is TRBV9 and J is TRBJ1-3, with D unresolved. The CDR3 runs to 15 residues. The V end was cut by 4 bases, the J end by 0 bases, with 11 bases between. Germline lookup yields CDR1 SGDLS and CDR2 YYNGEE. In nucleotides, the CDR3 is TGTGCCAGCAGCTCAGGAGGCTCCTCTGGAAACACCATATATTTT. It encodes CASSSGGSSGNTIYF.

The chain uses TRBV13 and TRBJ2-1; 10 bases are a match to TRBD2. This CDR3 has 17 amino acids. CDR1 and CDR2 (germline): PRHDT, FYEKMQ (reference sequence). Trimming cost V 5 bases and J 8 bases; bases outside gene matches: 15. The DNA for the CDR3 is TGTGCCAGCAGCGGCGGGACTAGCGTCCCGAGGAACCATGAGCAGTTCTTC. Translated, it gives CASSGGTSVPRNHEQFF. Supplemented by reference TRBV13 and TRBJ2-1, the full variable domain reads AAGVIQSPRHLIKEKRETATLKCYPIPRHDTVYWYQQGPGQDPQFLISFYEKMQSDKGSIPDRFSAQQFSDYHSELNMSSLELGDSALYFCASSGGTSVPRNHEQFFGPGTRLTVL.